This passage covers 32 T cell receptor beta chains from one sample sequenced in a study of T-cell reconstitution after alpha-beta-depleted transplantation in children. Preparation of the TCRbeta library was carried out with unique molecular identifiers. TCRdb reanalysed the PCR reads using MiXCR and keeps one entry per CDR3 protein. Among some 530,000 distinct CDR3 sequences listed, around 12% were seen once. The input for sequencing was PBMCs from the stem cell graft donor, taken from the stem cell graft. All receptors derive from a human donor who donated a stem cell graft to a child with combined immunodeficiency.

The genes are TRBV5-5 and TRBJ2-7; D possibly corresponds to TRBD1 (6 bases). V lost 4 bases and J 7 bases, leaving 24 bases between the germline ends. This CDR3 region has 16 residues. Germline lookup yields CDR1 SGHKS and CDR2 YYEKEE (reference sequence). The CDR3 bases are TGTGCCAGCAGCCCCCACATCAGGGGCGCTTCGGGGGAGCAGTACTTC. Translation: CASSPHIRGASGEQYF.

The chain couples TRBV6-1 to TRBJ1-2; D gene unclear. Trimming left V 5 bases short and J 0 bases short, with 16 bases between. The germline CDR1 and CDR2 sequences are MNHNS and SASEGT. This CDR3 region has 16 residues. The CDR3 loop is CASSTILDYANYGYTF. In DNA form, the CDR3 reads TGTGCCAGCAGTACGATACTGGACTACGCTAACTATGGCTACACCTTC.

This clonotype was counted many times. The rearrangement links TRBV12-3 or TRBV12-4 to TRBJ2-7; no definite D call. Deletions cut 7 bases from V and 0 bases from J, with 10 bases between. This CDR3 spans 13 amino acids. CDR3 sequence (DNA): TGTGCCAGCACCCCGAGGCTCTCCTACGAGCAGTACTTC. Its translation: CASTPRLSYEQYF.

This chain connects TRBV29-1 to TRBJ2-1, with TRBD1 as a possible D gene (6 bases). Germline V gene lookup returns CDR1 SQVTM and CDR2 ANQGSEA. The CDR3 is 12 amino acids. Deletions cut 8 bases from V and 7 bases from J, with 15 bases between. CDR3 DNA: TGCAGCCCTTCGGACAGCACAAATGAGCAGTTCTTC. This codes for CSPSDSTNEQFF.

This chain links TRBV3-1 with TRBJ1-2; a possible D gene is TRBD1 (6 bases). Between the trimmed V and J ends, which lost 4 bases and 3 bases, there was a span of 12 bases. The CDR3 length is 14 residues. Germline CDR1 is LGHDT and CDR2 is YNNKEL (reference sequence). This CDR3 reads CASSLPGQHYGYTF. The CDR3 DNA reads TGTGCCAGCAGCCTCCCGGGACAACACTATGGCTACACCTTC.

This clonotype showed up just a few times. The rearrangement uses TRBV12-3 or TRBV12-4 and TRBJ2-1, with D unclear. The length of the CDR3 is 14 residues. The germline V and J ends were trimmed by 2 bases and 6 bases, with 11 bases remaining between them. The CDR3 loop is CASSLRRGFNEQFF. Written as DNA, the CDR3 is TGTGCCAGCAGTTTAAGGCGCGGTTTCAATGAGCAGTTCTTC.

The rearrangement links TRBV20-1 to TRBJ2-7; D not resolved. The CDR3 covers 13 residues. CDR1 DFQATT and CDR2 SNEGSKA come from the germline V gene (reference sequence). V lost 1 base and J 3 bases, leaving 10 bases between the germline ends. CDR3 sequence (DNA): TGCAGTGCTAGAGGAGACCTCGACTACGAGCAGTACTTC. It encodes CSARGDLDYEQYF.

The rearrangement links TRBV7-9 to TRBJ2-5; a possible D gene is TRBD2 (5 bases). The V gene lost 2 bases and the J gene lost 7 bases, with 23 bases spanning the gap. The CDR3 is 17 residues long. CDR1 SEHNR and CDR2 FQNEAQ come from the germline V gene (reference sequence). CDR3 in DNA: TGTGCCAGCAGCTTACCGTGGGAAGACGCCGCGGCGGGGACCCAGTACTTC. Its translation: CASSLPWEDAAAGTQYF.

This clonotype appeared a few times. The chain combines TRBV11-2 with TRBJ2-7, with 7 nucleotides matching TRBD1. The V segment lost 4 bases and the J segment 1 base; nucleotides outside the gene matches: 4. This CDR3 comprises 14 residues. CDR1 is SGHAT, CDR2 FQNNGV, per germline. The CDR3 DNA is TGTGCCAGCAGCTCTGACAGGGATTCCTACGAGCAGTACTTC. Amino acid sequence: CASSSDRDSYEQYF.

V usage is TRBV11-2 and J usage is TRBJ2-7; D gene unclear. CDR1 and CDR2 (germline): SGHAT, FQNNGV. The CDR3 totals 16 residues. V was trimmed by 5 bases and J by 7 bases, leaving 24 bases between them. CDR3 amino acids: CASSLAAANMIVEQYF. The CDR3 DNA sequence: TGTGCCAGCAGCCTGGCGGCTGCTAATATGATCGTGGAGCAGTACTTC.

J is TRBJ2-7 and V is TRBV6-5; tentatively, D is TRBD1 (7 bases). Looked up from germline, CDR1 is MNHEY and CDR2 is SVGAGI. This CDR3 is built from 17 residues. The V end was cut by 2 bases, the J end by 2 bases, with 19 bases between. The CDR3 loop reads CASSYVLEGQPAYEQYF. CDR3 sequence (DNA): TGTGCCAGCAGTTACGTCTTGGAGGGACAGCCGGCCTACGAGCAGTACTTC.

This clonotype has only a few counts. At one end the junction does not follow the germline gene, possibly because of a read error. This sequence joins TRBV6-2 or TRBV6-3 and TRBJ2-7, with D unresolved. Germline V lookup: CDR1 MNHEY, CDR2 SVGEGT. This CDR3 contains 10 residues. The CDR3 nucleotides read TGTGCCACCAGTCGGGTCGAGCAGTACTTC. This codes for CATSRVEQYF.

This clonotype was found a few times. The chain has TRBV7-6 and TRBJ2-5; unclear D gene. V lost 4 bases, J lost 5 bases, and 17 bases lay in between. CDR1 and CDR2 (germline): SGHVS, FNYEAQ. The CDR3 extends over 15 amino acids. CDR3 loop: CASSSVRGPKETQYF. As DNA, the CDR3 is TGTGCCAGCAGCTCGGTTAGAGGCCCGAAGGAGACCCAGTACTTC.

This clonotype was recorded at least ten times. The V gene is TRBV10-3, the J gene TRBJ2-1; unclear D gene. Germline loops: CDR1 ENHRY, CDR2 SYGVKD. V dropped 4 bases and J dropped 1 base, with 8 bases sitting between them. The CDR3 is 14 residues long. CDR3 amino acids: CAISATASYNEQFF. The CDR3, as DNA: TGTGCCATCAGTGCAACGGCTTCCTACAATGAGCAGTTCTTC.

This chain joins TRBV6-5 and TRBJ2-3; tentative D call: TRBD2 (5 bases). The V gene's germline CDR1 is MNHEY and CDR2 SVGAGI. The CDR3 is 14 amino acids. The V and J ends lost 2 bases and 1 base respectively, with 7 bases between them. As DNA, the CDR3 is TGTGCCAGCAGTTACCGGCGGGGCACAGATACGCAGTATTTT. This encodes CASSYRRGTDTQYF.

At least ten counts were recorded for this clonotype. The chain combines TRBV2 with TRBJ2-7; D is unclear. Germline loops: CDR1 SNHLY, CDR2 FYNNEI. CDR3 size: 14 residues. Trimming shortened V by 6 bases and J by 0 bases, and 12 bases separated the two germline ends. The CDR3 DNA reads as TGTGCCAGCAGAAATCAAGGCGGCTCCTACGAGCAGTACTTC. Protein product: CASRNQGGSYEQYF.

J is TRBJ1-2 and V is TRBV7-2; D gene unclear. Germline V CDR1 and CDR2: SGHTA, FQGNSA. V lost 4 bases and J lost 4, with 13 bases in between. The CDR3 sequence is 14 residues long. The CDR3 spells CASSSVYVPYGYTF. The CDR3 DNA follows: TGTGCCAGCAGCTCCGTGTACGTGCCCTATGGCTACACCTTC.

The J gene is TRBJ2-5, the V gene TRBV7-2; TRBD2 aligns across 7 bases. V lost 5 bases and J lost 2; bases outside the gene matches: 14. Looked up from germline, CDR1 is SGHTA and CDR2 is FQGNSA. There are 17 residues in the CDR3. CDR3 sequence (DNA): TGTGCCAGCAGCCCTGGCCCGGGGACTACCGGACAAGAGACCCAGTACTTC. Its protein is CASSPGPGTTGQETQYF. Based on the CDR3 plus reference TRBV7-2 and TRBJ2-5, the full variable domain is GAGVSQSPSNKVTEKGKDVELRCDPISGHTALYWYRQSLGQGLEFLIYFQGNSAPDKSGLPSDRFSAERTGGSVSTLTIQRTQQEDSAVYLCASSPGPGTTGQETQYFGPGTRLLVL.

This clonotype was observed a handful of times. The V call is TRBV25-1, the J call TRBJ2-6, with D possibly TRBD1 on 7 matching bases. With 6 bases removed from V and 2 bases from J, the gap between germline ends came to 11 bases. The germline V gene encodes CDR1 MGHDK and CDR2 SYGVNS. CDR3 length equals 15 residues. The CDR3 DNA sequence: TGTGCCAGCAGCGACAGGGAGGCTGGGGCCAACGTCCTGACTTTC. It specifies CASSDREAGANVLTF.

This clonotype has a count of ten or more. V and J are TRBV2 and TRBJ2-7; D gene unclear. CDR3 length equals 12 residues. Per germline, CDR1 SNHLY and CDR2 FYNNEI. The V and J ends lost 8 bases and 0 bases respectively, with 8 bases between them. The CDR3 nucleotides read TGTGCCAGCGGCCTAAGCTCCTACGAGCAGTACTTC. The encoded protein is CASGLSSYEQYF.

Only a few counts were recorded for this clonotype. The DNA of the CDR3 is TGTGCCAGCAGCCCGATGACAGGGGATTCCGAGCAGTACTTC. It encodes CASSPMTGDSEQYF. This rearrangement joins TRBV7-2 to TRBJ2-7, with 8 bases lining up with TRBD1. CDR1 is SGHTA and CDR2 is FQGNSA in the germline V gene. The CDR3 is made up of 14 amino acids. J lost 6 bases, V lost 5 bases, and 9 bases had no gene match.

This clonotype was recorded only once. The J gene is TRBJ2-5, the V gene TRBV13, with 8 bases matching TRBD2. There are 15 residues in the CDR3. Germline-derived CDR1 and CDR2 are PRHDT and FYEKMQ (reference sequence). The ends lost 4 bases at V and 6 bases at J; junction bases unmatched: 10. Here the CDR3 reads CASSSRGGPGQTQYF. The DNA for the CDR3 is TGTGCCAGCAGCTCACGCGGGGGGCCAGGACAGACCCAGTACTTC.

This clonotype was observed a single time. The CDR3 nucleotides are TGTGCTAGTGGTTGGATAGCGGGGGGGACGTCATCCTACAATGAGCAGTTCTTC. This gives the protein CASGWIAGGTSSYNEQFF. The gene calls are TRBV12-5 and TRBJ2-1, with TRBD2 matching over 11 bases. CDR1 and CDR2 (germline): LGHNT, FRNRAP. With V trimmed by 4 bases and J by 1 base, 9 bases remained unmatched. This CDR3 comprises 18 residues.

There are a few counts of this clonotype. The chain combines TRBV5-8 with TRBJ1-1; 7 bases are shared with TRBD1. Germline V gene data show CDR1 as SGHTS and CDR2 as YDEGEE. Unmatched junction bases numbered 5, after V lost 1 base and J lost 5 bases. The CDR3 runs 14 residues. The CDR3 DNA sequence: TGTGCCAGCAGCTTGATACAGGGGCGGACTGAAGCTTTCTTT. This sequence encodes CASSLIQGRTEAFF. Complete variable domain (other parts from reference TRBV5-8 and TRBJ1-1): EAGVTQSPTHLIKTRGQQATLRCSPISGHTSVYWYQQALGLGLQFLLWYDEGEERNRGNFPPRFSGRQFPNYSSELNVNALELEDSALYLCASSLIQGRTEAFFGQGTRLTVV.

This clonotype was picked up a small number of times. The chain is built from TRBV20-1 and TRBJ2-3, with D possibly TRBD2 on 7 matching bases. Germline loops: CDR1 DFQATT, CDR2 SNEGSKA (reference sequence). The CDR3 runs 14 residues. V was pared by 1 base and J by 5 bases, with 13 bases between. The CDR3 nucleotides are TGCAGTGCTAGAGTTGCGGGGGCAAGAGATACGCAGTATTTT. Translating it yields CSARVAGARDTQYF.

Many counts were recorded for this clonotype. CDR3 residues: CATEEGNEQFF. The CDR3 DNA sequence: TGTGCCACCGAAGAGGGCAATGAGCAGTTCTTC. The chain couples TRBV24-1 to TRBJ2-1, with D tentatively TRBD2 (5 bases). V lost 9 bases, J lost 6 bases, and 8 bases lay in between. Germline V gene lookup returns CDR1 KGHDR and CDR2 SFDVKD. This CDR3 contains 11 residues.

In its sample, this clonotype was seen a few times. V usage is TRBV11-1 and J usage is TRBJ2-5, with D perhaps being TRBD1 or TRBD2 (5 bases each). Germline V gene sequence: CDR1 SGHAT, CDR2 FQDESV (reference sequence). V lost 0 bases, J lost 3 bases, and 11 bases lay in between. The CDR3 extends over 15 amino acids. The CDR3 spells CASSLAPRDEETQYF. The CDR3 nucleotides are TGTGCCAGCAGCTTAGCGCCCCGGGACGAAGAGACCCAGTACTTC.

This clonotype was seen ten or more times. The chain has TRBV29-1 and TRBJ2-3; TRBD1 or TRBD2 may be the D gene (5 bases each). The germline V gene encodes CDR1 SQVTM and CDR2 ANQGSEA. V lost 8 bases and J 6 bases, leaving 18 bases between the germline ends. The CDR3 is made up of 13 amino acids. CDR3: CSCSRDPLDTQYF. In nucleotides, the CDR3 is TGCAGCTGCTCGAGGGACCCCTTGGATACGCAGTATTTT.

Many counts were recorded for this clonotype. This chain links TRBV19 with TRBJ2-6, with D uncertain. CDR1 is LNHDA and CDR2 is SQIVND in the germline V gene (reference sequence). The CDR3 length is 16 residues. V was shortened by 10 bases and J by 2 bases, with 18 bases between the two germline ends. The DNA of the CDR3 is TGTGCCACCGCCCTCTGGGAAGGAACTGGGGCCAACGTCCTGACTTTC. Translating gives CATALWEGTGANVLTF.

The V call is TRBV12-3 or TRBV12-4, the J call TRBJ1-4; D perhaps matches TRBD1 (5 bases). The CDR3 is 15 residues long. The V and J ends lost 6 bases and 9 bases respectively, with 20 bases between them. CDR3 DNA sequence: TGTGCCAGCAGCCCCGGGGGAAGCGGAGAGCAAAAACTGTTTTTT. As protein: CASSPGGSGEQKLFF.

This clonotype was counted ten times or more. V and J are TRBV18 and TRBJ2-1; TRBD2 aligns across 14 bases. The germline gives CDR1 KGHSH, CDR2 LQKENI. V shed 4 bases, J shed 5 bases, and the junction held 1 base outside the gene matches. This CDR3 has 15 residues. CDR3 in DNA: TGTGCCAGCTCACAGGGACTAGCGGGGGACAATGAGCAGTTCTTC. Its protein is CASSQGLAGDNEQFF.

This chain uses TRBV7-9 with TRBJ2-7, with D tentatively TRBD2 (5 bases). CDR3 size: 12 residues. Trimming left V 1 base short and J 7 bases short, with 8 bases between. Per germline, CDR1 SEHNR and CDR2 FQNEAQ (reference sequence). CDR3 nucleotide sequence: TGTGCCAGCAGCTTAGGAAGGAGGGAGCAGTACTTC. Amino acid sequence: CASSLGRREQYF.